Presented here are 16 T cell receptor beta chains from one specimen sequenced in a study of blood T cell repertoires in COVID-19. Assay used: immunoSEQ multiplex PCR; TCRdb lists only in-frame clones, some missing. Altogether 140,000 to 150,000 clones are present, just under 80% being singletons, with the ten largest covering around 1.8%. Specimen: peripheral blood. The source of these receptors is an older woman with acute or convalescent COVID-19.

V and J are TRBV7-9 and TRBJ2-7; 8 bases are a match to TRBD1. CDR1 is SEHNR and CDR2 is FQNEAQ in the germline V gene (reference sequence). The CDR3 length is 13 residues. The V and J ends lost 6 bases and 5 bases, in that order; junction bases with no gene match: 6. CDR3 in amino acids: CASRHDRGNEQYF. CDR3 nucleotide sequence: TGTGCCAGCAGGCACGACAGGGGAAACGAGCAGTACTTC. The entire variable domain, with the rest obtained from reference TRBV7-9 and TRBJ2-7, is as follows: DTGVSQNPRHKITKRGQNVTFRCDPISEHNRLYWYRQTLGQGPEFLTYFQNEAQLEKSRLLSDRFSAERPKGSFSTLEIQRTEQGDSAMYLCASRHDRGNEQYFGPGTRLTVT.

This clone was seen a few times. The rearrangement joins TRBV2 to TRBJ1-5, with TRBD1 matching 9 bases. The germline V gene encodes CDR1 SNHLY and CDR2 FYNNEI. Trimming removed 6 bases from V and 0 bases from J; junction bases left unmatched: 15. CDR3 size: 19 residues. CDR3 DNA: TGTGCCAGCAGAATAAGTCCGGGACAGGGCCAACATAGCAATCAGCCCCAGCATTTT. Translated, it gives CASRISPGQGQHSNQPQHF. Filled out from reference TRBV2 and TRBJ1-5, the complete variable domain reads EPEVTQTPSHQVTQMGQEVILRCVPISNHLYFYWYRQILGQKVEFLVSFYNNEISEKSEIFDDQFSVERPDGSNFTLKIRSTKLEDSAMYFCASRISPGQGQHSNQPQHFGDGTRLSIL.

The chain is built from TRBV5-1 and TRBJ1-2; 7 nucleotides line up with TRBD1. Germline values: CDR1 SGHRS, CDR2 YFSETQ. This CDR3 has 14 residues. The ends lost 0 bases at V and 7 bases at J; junction bases unmatched: 6. The CDR3 sequence: CASSLEGTVPGYTF. The DNA for the CDR3 is TGCGCCAGCAGCTTGGAAGGGACAGTTCCTGGCTACACCTTC.

This clone was seen only a few times. In DNA form, the CDR3 reads TGTGCCAGCAGCGACACGGGGGCCTACAATGAGCAGTTCTTC. Amino acid sequence: CASSDTGAYNEQFF. The chain recombines TRBV9 with TRBJ2-1; a possible D gene is TRBD2 (6 bases). Germline loops: CDR1 SGDLS, CDR2 YYNGEE. The CDR3 extends over 14 amino acids. The ends were cut back, 3 bases at V and 2 bases at J, with 9 bases in the middle.

In its sample, this clone was seen once. CDR3 in amino acids: CASSQGGSGANVLTF. CDR3 bases: TGTGCCAGCAGCCAAGGAGGGTCTGGGGCCAACGTCCTGACTTTC. The chain has TRBV3-1 (or the pseudogene TRBV3-2) and TRBJ2-6; tentatively, D is TRBD2 (5 bases). The CDR3 runs 15 residues. Trimming took 1 base from V and 1 from J, leaving 5 bases between them. CDR1 is LGHDT and CDR2 is YNNKEL in the germline V gene (reference sequence).

The chain links TRBV6-1 to TRBJ2-3; D is uncertain. This CDR3 contains 13 residues. The V end lost 1 base, the J end lost 2 bases, and 4 bases lay between the germline ends. Germline loops: CDR1 MNHNS, CDR2 SASEGT. This chain's CDR3 is CASSEVYTDTQYF. The CDR3 DNA is TGTGCCAGCAGTGAAGTATACACAGATACGCAGTATTTT.

The chain recombines TRBV9 with TRBJ2-3, with 13 bases lining up with TRBD2. The CDR3 contains 20 residues. Germline lookup yields CDR1 SGDLS and CDR2 YYNGEE. Trimming removed 2 bases from V and 4 bases from J; junction bases left unmatched: 16. The DNA for the CDR3 is TGTGCCAGCAGCGTGGGGCGACTAGCGGGGGGACTCATCCGCGCAGATACGCAGTATTTT. Translation: CASSVGRLAGGLIRADTQYF.

The table lists this clone with a few counts. The CDR3 nucleotides are TGTGCCAGCAGCCCGTTGGGACACCCAAATTCACCCCTCCACTTT. Translation gives CASSPLGHPNSPLHF. The J gene is TRBJ1-6, the V gene TRBV5-5, with D possibly being TRBD1 (6 bases). Trimming pared 4 bases from V and 7 bases from J, leaving 15 bases between. The CDR3 length is 15 residues. The germline CDR1 and CDR2 sequences are SGHKS and YYEKEE (reference sequence).

In DNA form, the CDR3 reads TGTGCCAGCAGTTCCCCCTTGAAGCCCGAGCAGTACTTC. It encodes CASSSPLKPEQYF. The V call is TRBV27, the J call TRBJ2-7; no definite D call. The CDR3 is 13 amino acids. V lost 4 bases and J 6 bases, leaving 13 bases between the germline ends. CDR1 and CDR2 from the germline V gene are MNHEY and SMNVEV (reference sequence).

This chain uses TRBV25-1 with TRBJ2-7; the D gene is possibly TRBD1 (7 bases). The CDR3 length is 14 residues. Germline assignment: CDR1 MGHDK and CDR2 SYGVNS. V was clipped by 7 bases and J by 9 bases, with 22 bases between them. The DNA for the CDR3 is TGTGCCAGCACAGGGGGGCAGGGGCCCGGGAGGCAGTACTTC. It specifies CASTGGQGPGRQYF.

The V call is TRBV3-1 (or the pseudogene TRBV3-2), the J call TRBJ1-1, with TRBD1 identical over 10 bases. This CDR3 has 14 amino acids. V lost 4 bases and J lost 11; bases outside the gene matches: 10. Germline V CDR1 and CDR2: LGHDT, YNNKEL (reference sequence). CDR3 DNA sequence: TGTGCCAGCAGCCGATGGACAGGGGGAAGTGAGGCTTTCTTT. Translation gives CASSRWTGGSEAFF.

There are a few counts of this clone. The chain recombines TRBV12-5 with TRBJ2-7, with 9 bases lining up with TRBD1. V shed 1 base, J shed 1 base, and the junction held 2 bases outside the gene matches. This CDR3 is built from 15 residues. Germline V gives CDR1 LGHNT, CDR2 FRNRAP. As DNA, the CDR3 is TGTGCTAGTGGTTTGGGGGACAGGGTATCCTACGAGCAGTACTTC. Protein sequence: CASGLGDRVSYEQYF.

The chain links TRBV28 to TRBJ2-7, with 7 nucleotides matching TRBD2. The CDR3 contains 16 residues. V shed 4 bases and J 3 bases; nucleotides not matched to a gene: 12. Germline V gene sequence: CDR1 MDHEN, CDR2 SYDVKM. In nucleotides, the CDR3 is TGTGCCAGCAGTTCCCCTCAAGCGGGGCGGGTCTACGAGCAGTACTTC. Translating gives CASSSPQAGRVYEQYF.

The J gene is TRBJ1-5, the V gene TRBV24-1, with TRBD1 identical over 7 bases. This CDR3 contains 14 residues. Per germline, CDR1 KGHDR and CDR2 SFDVKD. V was clipped by 3 bases and J by 11 bases; unmatched bases: 9. Here the CDR3 reads CATSDPRQGPTQHF. The CDR3 region has the DNA TGTGCCACCAGTGATCCTCGACAGGGCCCTACCCAGCATTTT.

The chain joins TRBV6-5 to TRBJ1-2; D may be TRBD1 (5 bases). This CDR3 has 14 amino acids. V lost 2 bases to trimming and J lost 0 bases, with 7 bases between them. Germline CDR1 is MNHEY and CDR2 is SVGAGI. The CDR3: CASSYLDTNYGYTF. The CDR3 coding sequence is TGTGCCAGCAGTTACCTGGACACTAACTATGGCTACACCTTC.

This clone was found a few times. The J gene is TRBJ1-6, the V gene TRBV25-1; D possibly corresponds to TRBD1 (5 bases). V was pared by 8 bases and J by 5 bases, with 16 bases between. Germline assignment: CDR1 MGHDK and CDR2 SYGVNS. This CDR3 comprises 15 residues. DNA for the CDR3: TGTGCCAGCTCCGATCGGGGGGGGAATAATTCACCCCTCCACTTT. Translated: CASSDRGGNNSPLHF.